The clone carrying this T cell receptor (beta chain) came up many times. What it binds is not known. CDR3 size: 15 residues. Trimming took off 0 bases at V and 1 base at J, with 9 bases between the two ends. Germline V gene data show CDR1 as SGHDT and CDR2 as YYEEEE. The data derive from a study of T cells in Graves' hyperthyroidism and ophthalmopathy. Looking at the study overall: The authors collected peripheral blood at initial diagnosis, before any treatment.

Amplified TCR beta CDR3 regions derived from RNA transcripts. With the HTBI primer set, the TCR CDR3 went through a first round of RT-PCR. TCRdb used MiXCR to reprocess the multiplex PCR reads, holding one entry per CDR3 protein. Here the sample spans roughly 200,000 distinct CDR3 sequences, approximately 20% being singletons. Recently diagnosed hyperthyroidism of less than 2 months' duration affected patients aged 18 to 65. General observations from the study: Ophthalmopathy stood apart from stable hyperthyroidism in a 13 V-J model. Blood shared most expanded thyroid clonotypes above 0.001.

The genes are TRBV5-6 and TRBJ2-3; D ambiguous. Input material: blood. The receptor was isolated from a man between 40 and 49 years old with Graves' hyperthyroidism. The CDR3 DNA follows: TGTGCCAGCAGCTTGGTTTGGCAAGGCACAGATACGCAGTATTTT. Its translation is CASSLVWQGTDTQYF.